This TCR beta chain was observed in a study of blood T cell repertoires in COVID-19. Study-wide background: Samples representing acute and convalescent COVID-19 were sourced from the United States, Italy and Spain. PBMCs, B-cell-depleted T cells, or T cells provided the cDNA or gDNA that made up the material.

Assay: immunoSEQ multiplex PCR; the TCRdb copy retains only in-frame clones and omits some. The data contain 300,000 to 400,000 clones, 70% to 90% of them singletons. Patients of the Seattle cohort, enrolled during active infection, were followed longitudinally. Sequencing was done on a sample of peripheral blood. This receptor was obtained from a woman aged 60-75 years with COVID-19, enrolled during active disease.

The CDR3 loop reads CASSLYKSSYNSPLHF. CDR3 nucleotide sequence: TGTGCCAGCAGTTTATATAAGAGCTCCTATAATTCACCCCTCCACTTT. The chain combines TRBV27 with TRBJ1-6; D remains ambiguous. The V end was cut by 1 base, the J end by 0 bases, with 7 bases between. CDR3 length: 16 amino acids. The germline CDR1 and CDR2 sequences are MNHEY and SMNVEV (reference sequence).